This TCR beta chain was documented in a study of blood T cell repertoires in COVID-19. Study context: Collection of acute and convalescent COVID-19 samples took place in the United States, Italy and Spain. T cells, B-cell-depleted T cells, or PBMCs supplied cDNA or gDNA.

This clone was counted between two and nine times. This CDR3 is 15 amino acids long. Looked up from germline, CDR1 is SGHRS and CDR2 is YFSETQ. Germline trimming cut 4 bases from V and 2 bases from J; bases unmatched to any gene: 4. In the source study's methods: Amplification from reference gene primers served as the basis for estimated nucleated cell counts. Generated by immunoSEQ multiplex PCR, the TCRdb table keeps only in-frame clones and is missing some. V and J calls plus clone size are reproduced from that table; the DNA served to infer D and trimming. The table includes more than 65,000 clones, roughly 86% detected once.

The rearrangement uses TRBV5-1 and TRBJ2-2; 8 bases fit TRBD1. This sequence was found in a woman between 45 and 60 years old with acute or convalescent COVID-19. The sample comprised peripheral blood. CDR3 amino acids: CASSRGQDNTGELFF. The CDR3 DNA follows: TGCGCCAGCAGCAGGGGACAGGACAACACCGGGGAGCTGTTTTTT. The full variable domain, rest sourced from reference TRBV5-1 and TRBJ2-2, is KAGVTQTPRYLIKTRGQQVTLSCSPISGHRSVSWYQQTPGQGLQFLFEYFSETQRNKGNFPGRFSGRQFSNSRSEMNVSTLELGDSALYLCASSRGQDNTGELFFGEGSRLTVL.